This TCR beta chain comes out of a study of blood T cell repertoires in COVID-19. As for the study in general: Donors in the United States, Italy and Spain gave samples during acute or convalescent COVID-19.

The assay was immunoSEQ multiplex PCR, and TCRdb's table has in-frame clones only and misses some. The sample has 25,000 to 30,000 clones, 55% to 75% seen once. Per the germline V gene, CDR1 is MNHEY and CDR2 is SVGAGI. J gave up 6 bases and V 5 bases, and 9 bases lay outside the gene matches. This CDR3 has 15 amino acids. The sequence came from a boy aged 2 to 9 with active or convalescent COVID-19. The rearrangement links TRBV6-5 to TRBJ1-4; 7 nucleotides match TRBD1. The source material was peripheral blood. The CDR3 region is CASSPDSGGDEKLFF. The CDR3 DNA follows: TGTGCCAGCAGTCCCGACTCAGGGGGAGATGAAAAACTGTTTTTT.